This T cell receptor beta chain was observed in a study of T-cell memory formation after mild COVID-19. From germline, CDR1 is SGDLS and CDR2 YYNGEE. V lost 6 bases and J lost 7; bases outside the gene matches: 10. The CDR3 runs 14 residues. This clonotype was counted only a few times. TCRdb recomputed calls from the 5' RACE reads with MiXCR, one row per CDR3 protein. Counted here are a few hundred thousand distinct CDR3 sequences, more than 20% occurring once; the ten biggest clones make up 21%. J is TRBJ1-1 and V is TRBV9, with TRBD1 identical over 9 bases. The sequence derives from a young man who had mild COVID-19 (a few samples of this study predate the infection). Cell type and time point are not known. The sample taken for sequencing was PBMCs or a T cell subset sorted from them (not recorded which). The CDR3 region is CASTRQGVEGEAFF. The CDR3 bases are TGTGCCAGCACTCGACAGGGGGTGGAGGGTGAAGCTTTCTTT.